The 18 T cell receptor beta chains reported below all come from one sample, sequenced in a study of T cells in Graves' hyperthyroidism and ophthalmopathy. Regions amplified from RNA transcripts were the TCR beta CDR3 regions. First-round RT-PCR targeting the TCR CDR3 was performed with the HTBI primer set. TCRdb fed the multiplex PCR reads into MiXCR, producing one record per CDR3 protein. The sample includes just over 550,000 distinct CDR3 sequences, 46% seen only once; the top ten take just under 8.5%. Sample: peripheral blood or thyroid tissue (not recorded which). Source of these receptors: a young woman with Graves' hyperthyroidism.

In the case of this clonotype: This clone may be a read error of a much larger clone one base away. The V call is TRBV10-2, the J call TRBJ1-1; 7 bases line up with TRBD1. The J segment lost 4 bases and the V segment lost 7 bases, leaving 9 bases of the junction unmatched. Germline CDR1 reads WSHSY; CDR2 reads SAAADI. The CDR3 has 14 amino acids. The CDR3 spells CASTPTGTTTEAFF. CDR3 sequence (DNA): TGCGCCAGCACCCCGACAGGGACAACCACTGAAGCTTTCTTT.

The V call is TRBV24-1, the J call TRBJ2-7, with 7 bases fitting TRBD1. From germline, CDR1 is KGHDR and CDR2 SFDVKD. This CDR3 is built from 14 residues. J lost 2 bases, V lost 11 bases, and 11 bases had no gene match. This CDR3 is CASSVDRDPYEQYF. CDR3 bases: TGTGCCAGCAGCGTCGACAGGGACCCCTACGAGCAGTACTTC.

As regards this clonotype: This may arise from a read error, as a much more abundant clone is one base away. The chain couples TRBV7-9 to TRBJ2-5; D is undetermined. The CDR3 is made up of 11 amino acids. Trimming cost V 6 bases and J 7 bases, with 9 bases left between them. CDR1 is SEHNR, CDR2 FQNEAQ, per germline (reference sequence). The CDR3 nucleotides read TGTGCCAGCAGGGCCGCGGTGACCCAGTACTTC. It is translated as CASRAAVTQYF.

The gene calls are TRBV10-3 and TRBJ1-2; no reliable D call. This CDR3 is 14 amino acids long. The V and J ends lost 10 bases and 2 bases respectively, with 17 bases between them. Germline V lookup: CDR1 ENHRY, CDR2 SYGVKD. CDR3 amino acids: CASTSGGSNYGYTF. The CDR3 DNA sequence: TGTGCCAGCACCTCGGGCGGCTCGAACTATGGCTACACCTTC.

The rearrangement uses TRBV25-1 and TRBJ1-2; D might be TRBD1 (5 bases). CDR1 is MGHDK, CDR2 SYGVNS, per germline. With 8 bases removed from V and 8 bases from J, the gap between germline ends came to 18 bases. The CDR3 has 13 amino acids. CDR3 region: CASHEIGGGGYTF. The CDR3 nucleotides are TGTGCCAGCCACGAAATTGGGGGAGGCGGCTACACCTTC.

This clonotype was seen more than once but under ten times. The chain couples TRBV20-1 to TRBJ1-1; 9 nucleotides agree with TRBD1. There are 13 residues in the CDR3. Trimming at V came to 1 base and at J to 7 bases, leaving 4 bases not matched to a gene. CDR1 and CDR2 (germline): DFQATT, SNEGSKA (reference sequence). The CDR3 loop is CSARGGQGLEAFF. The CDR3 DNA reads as TGCAGTGCTAGAGGGGGACAGGGTCTTGAAGCTTTCTTT.

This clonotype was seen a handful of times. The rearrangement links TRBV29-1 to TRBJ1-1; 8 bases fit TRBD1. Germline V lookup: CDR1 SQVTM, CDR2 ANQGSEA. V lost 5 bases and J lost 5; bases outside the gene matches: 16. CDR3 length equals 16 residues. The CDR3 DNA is TGCAGCGTTAATTGGGTACCGGACAGGGTTAGTACTGAAGCTTTCTTT. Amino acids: CSVNWVPDRVSTEAFF.

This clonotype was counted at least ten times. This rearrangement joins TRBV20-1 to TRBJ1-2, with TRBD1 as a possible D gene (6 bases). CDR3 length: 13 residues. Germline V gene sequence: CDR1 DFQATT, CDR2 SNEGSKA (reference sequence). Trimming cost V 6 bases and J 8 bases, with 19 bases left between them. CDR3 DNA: TGCAGTGCAACCCTAGACAGGACGCGAGGCTACACCTTC. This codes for CSATLDRTRGYTF.

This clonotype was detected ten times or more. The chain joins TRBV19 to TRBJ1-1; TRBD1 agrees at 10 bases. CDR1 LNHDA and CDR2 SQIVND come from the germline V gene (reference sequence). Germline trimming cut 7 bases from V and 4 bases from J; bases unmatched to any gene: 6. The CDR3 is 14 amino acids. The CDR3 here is CASTQDRGTTEAFF. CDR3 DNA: TGTGCCAGTACGCAGGACAGGGGGACCACTGAAGCTTTCTTT.

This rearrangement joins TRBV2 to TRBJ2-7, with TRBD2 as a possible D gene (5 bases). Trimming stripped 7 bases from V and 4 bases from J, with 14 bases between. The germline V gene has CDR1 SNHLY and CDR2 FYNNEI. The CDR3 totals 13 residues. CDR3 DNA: TGTGCCAGCACTGCGACTAAGTTATACGAGCAGTACTTC. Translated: CASTATKLYEQYF.

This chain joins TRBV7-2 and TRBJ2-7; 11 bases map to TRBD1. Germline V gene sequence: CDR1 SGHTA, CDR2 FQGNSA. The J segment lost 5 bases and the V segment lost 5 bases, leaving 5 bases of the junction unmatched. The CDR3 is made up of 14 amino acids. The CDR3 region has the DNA TGTGCCAGCAGCGTCTGGACAGGGGGCAACGAGCAGTACTTC. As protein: CASSVWTGGNEQYF.

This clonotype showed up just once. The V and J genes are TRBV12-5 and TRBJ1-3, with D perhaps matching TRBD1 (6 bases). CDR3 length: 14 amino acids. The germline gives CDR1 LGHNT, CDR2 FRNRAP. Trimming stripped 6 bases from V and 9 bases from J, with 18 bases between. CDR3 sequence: CASGRSGVGVTIYF. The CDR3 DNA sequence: TGTGCTAGTGGCCGTTCAGGGGTCGGGGTCACCATATATTTT. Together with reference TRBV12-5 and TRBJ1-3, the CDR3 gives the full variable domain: DARVTQTPRHKVTEMGQEVTMRCQPILGHNTVFWYRQTMMQGLELLAYFRNRAPLDDSGMPKDRFSAEMPDATLATLKIQPSEPRDSAVYFCASGRSGVGVTIYFGEGSWLTVV.

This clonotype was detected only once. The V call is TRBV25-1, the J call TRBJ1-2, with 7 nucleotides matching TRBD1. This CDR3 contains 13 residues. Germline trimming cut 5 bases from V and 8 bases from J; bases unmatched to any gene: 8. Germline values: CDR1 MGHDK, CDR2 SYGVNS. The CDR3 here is CASSTSGGEGYTF. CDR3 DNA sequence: TGTGCCAGCAGTACCTCAGGGGGAGAGGGCTACACCTTC.

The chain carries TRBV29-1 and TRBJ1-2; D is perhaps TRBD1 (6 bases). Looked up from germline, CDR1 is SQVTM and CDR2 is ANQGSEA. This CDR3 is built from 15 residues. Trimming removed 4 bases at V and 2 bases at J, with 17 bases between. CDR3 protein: CSVVQGGGPNYGYTF. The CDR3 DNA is TGCAGCGTTGTACAAGGGGGGGGCCCAAACTATGGCTACACCTTC.

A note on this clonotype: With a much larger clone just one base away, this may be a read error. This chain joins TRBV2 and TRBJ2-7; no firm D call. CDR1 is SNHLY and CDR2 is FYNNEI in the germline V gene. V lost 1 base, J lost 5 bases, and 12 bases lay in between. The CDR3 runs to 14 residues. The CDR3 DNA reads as TGTGCCAGCAGTGAAGTGCTGCAGACGGACGAGCAGTACTTC. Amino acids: CASSEVLQTDEQYF.

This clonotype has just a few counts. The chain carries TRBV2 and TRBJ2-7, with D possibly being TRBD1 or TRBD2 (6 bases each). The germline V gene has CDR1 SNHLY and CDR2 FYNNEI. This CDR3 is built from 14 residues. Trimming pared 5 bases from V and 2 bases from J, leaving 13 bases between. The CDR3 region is CASSYGGSAYEQYF. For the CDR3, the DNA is TGTGCCAGCAGTTACGGGGGCAGTGCCTACGAGCAGTACTTC.

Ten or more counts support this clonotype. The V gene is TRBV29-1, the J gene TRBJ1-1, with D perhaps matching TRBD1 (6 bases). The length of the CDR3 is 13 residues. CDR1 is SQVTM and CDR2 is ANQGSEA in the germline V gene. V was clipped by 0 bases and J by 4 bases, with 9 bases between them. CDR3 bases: TGCAGCGTTGAAGATCCCAGGGGCACTGAAGCTTTCTTT. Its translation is CSVEDPRGTEAFF.

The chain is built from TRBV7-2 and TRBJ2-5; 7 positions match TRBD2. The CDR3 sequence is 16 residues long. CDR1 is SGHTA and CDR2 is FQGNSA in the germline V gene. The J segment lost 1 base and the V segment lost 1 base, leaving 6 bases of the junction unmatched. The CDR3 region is CASSLVLADSQETQYF. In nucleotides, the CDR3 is TGTGCCAGCAGCTTAGTCCTAGCGGATTCCCAAGAGACCCAGTACTTC.